These T cell receptor beta chains were read from a single sample in a study of cytomegalovirus exposure and HLA in healthy donors. Generated by immunoSEQ multiplex PCR, the TCRdb table keeps only in-frame clones and is missing some. This table holds about 250,000 clones, under 80% found once. The material sequenced was PBMCs. Every receptor here comes from a female donor in good health and CMV-seronegative. Both conserved end residues are part of each CDR3.

v_call cdr3_aa
TRBV9 CASSVREGLGQYF
TRBV7-8 CASSPRDRGTSGNTIYF
TRBV6-6 CASSYTGAGRYEQYF
TRBV7-9 CASSLVLTEAFF
TRBV7-8 CASSLRLAGVVEQFF
TRBV10-3 CAIRGTGGDYEQYF
TRBV5-4 CASSRGLAGDLNIQYF
TRBV5-4 CASKPTSGVQETQYF
TRBV5-6 CASSLLSVATEAFF
TRBV28 CASSPDRGPNQPQHF
TRBV11-2 CASSLGGGLARYEQYF
TRBV15 CATSRDQQPQHF
TRBV7-7 CASSSTGKGNEQFF
TRBV6-1 CATYRDRGLEQYF
TRBV7-9 CASSLDEGGGYTF
TRBV28 CASSFQGVMNTEAFF
TRBV7-6 CASSRYQETQYF
TRBV7-9 CASSPASVQPQHF
TRBV9 CASSVVSGRSNEQFF
TRBV21-1 CASSRVTGDEQYF
TRBV30 CAWNRGAGANVLTF
TRBV30 CAWSLGDRGNTIYF
TRBV6-5 CANPIAAFHEQYF
TRBV30 CAWSRQPTNEKLFF
TRBV5-3 CARSSDRLNYGYTF
TRBV13 CASSLGRTGGTEAFF
TRBV11-2 CASSFGRGATGELFF
TRBV11-2 CASSFGGQGIYGYTF
TRBV7-3 CASSLTPGRDREGYTF
TRBV2 CASTERVGTDFNYGYTF
TRBV10-2 CASRLAGAAYNEQFF
TRBV11-3 CASSLEGAGETQYF
TRBV28 CASSPTGTGQDLRQPQHF
TRBV7-2 CASSFVWPSADEQYF
TRBV2 CASSGSGATNEKLFF
TRBV21-1 CASSNIERRTQYF
TRBV28 CASSIPQRSYEQYF
TRBV14 CASSYRGENSPLHF
TRBV2 CASSDPGTNTEAFF
TRBV2 CASSEQGTNEQFF
TRBV19 CASIGTSGRGYETQYF
TRBV5-6 CASSATGGYTEAFF
TRBV5-1 CASSLGGTSSYEQYF
TRBV14 CASSQVLAVPYEQYF
TRBV11-3 CASSFSFYRTVEEQYF
TRBV6-6 CASRSPGQGALEQYF
TRBV5-1 CASGPEGAKGAFF
TRBV11-2 CASSLVGTGSYNEQFF
TRBV6-1 CASKEGNNEKLFF
TRBV5-1 CASSLERASYNEQFF
TRBV15 CATSGWGSPYEQYF
TRBV2 CASSRQGANTEAFF